Below, one TCR beta chain is given with its context. The sample originates from a study of T-cell reconstitution after alpha-beta-depleted transplantation in children. A TCRbeta library incorporating unique molecular identifiers was prepared. Each CDR3 protein gets one entry after TCRdb re-called the PCR reads with MiXCR. The repertoire consists of over 400,000 distinct CDR3 sequences, with approximately 13% occurring once and the leading ten covering about 5.4%. Looked up from germline, CDR1 is SGHRS and CDR2 is YFSETQ. This CDR3 contains 14 residues. The V and J ends lost 4 bases and 7 bases, in that order; junction bases with no gene match: 10.

The sequencing here drew on PBMCs from the stem cell graft donor, taken from the stem cell graft. The TCR was taken from a human donor who donated a stem cell graft to a child with combined immunodeficiency. The chain combines TRBV5-1 with TRBJ2-7, with 8 bases aligning to TRBD1. CDR3: CASSNGQGGEEQYF. In DNA, the CDR3 is TGCGCCAGCAGCAATGGACAGGGTGGAGAAGAGCAGTACTTC.